Each of the 30 T cell receptor beta chains below was sequenced from the same sample in a study of blood T cells in healthy people across ages. It was with a sample-barcoded 5' primer and a J-beta primer mix that a second PCR of roughly 7 to 12 cycles was run. TCRdb reprocessed the 5' RACE reads with MiXCR, giving one entry per CDR3 protein. The sample has 590,000 or so distinct CDR3 sequences; roughly 31% are singletons. Source material: blood. The origin of the receptors is a woman aged 80 or over in good health.

Remarks on this clonotype: This may come from a read error, since a much larger clone is one base off. CDR3 region: CASSIKSRGAGYNEQYF. In DNA, the CDR3 is TGTGCCAGCAGCATTAAATCCCGGGGGGCGGGCTACAATGAGCAGTACTTC. The chain uses TRBV7-2 and TRBJ2-1, with D perhaps TRBD2 (7 bases). The DNA end is more similar to TRBJ2-7, so the J call may be wrong. CDR1 and CDR2 from the germline V gene are SGHTA and FQGNSA. The CDR3 totals 17 residues.

Worth noting for this clonotype: This clone may be a read error of a much larger clone one base away. The chain joins TRBV30 to TRBJ2-4; D is undetermined. V was clipped by 3 bases and J by 5 bases, with 5 bases between them. Germline lookup yields CDR1 GTSNPN and CDR2 SVGIG (reference sequence). CDR3 size: 11 residues. CDR3 in DNA: TGTGCCTGGAGACGACAAAACATTCAGTACTTC. As protein: CAWRRQNIQYF.

Regarding this clonotype: This could be a read error, since a much larger clone is one nucleotide away. The chain is built from TRBV20-1 and TRBJ2-1; maybe TRBD2 (7 bases). Germline V gene data show CDR1 as DFQATT and CDR2 as SNEGSKA (reference sequence). The ends were cut back, 7 bases at V and 9 bases at J, with 16 bases in the middle. The CDR3 covers 12 residues. As DNA, the CDR3 is TGCAGTGATGAAGGGGGGGGTGGTGAGCAGTTCTTC. This sequence encodes CSDEGGGGEQFF.

The J gene is TRBJ2-3, the V gene TRBV12-3 or TRBV12-4; D is unresolved. V lost 2 bases and J 15 bases, leaving 27 bases between the germline ends. This CDR3 is built from 16 residues. In DNA, the CDR3 is TGTGCCAGCAGTTTAAGGGCAGGCCTGAGCGCAGATATGGAATATTTT. It yields the protein CASSLRAGLSADMEYF.

On this clonotype itself: Being one base from a much bigger clone, this may be a read error. The chain carries TRBV4-2 and TRBJ2-2, with a tentative D call TRBD1 (6 bases). Germline V gene lookup returns CDR1 LGHNA and CDR2 YNFKEQ. Trimming took off 4 bases at V and 5 bases at J, with 11 bases between the two ends. The CDR3 is made up of 14 amino acids. Here the CDR3 reads CASSRPQGTGELFF. CDR3 coding DNA: TGTGCCAGCAGCCGTCCCCAGGGGACCGGGGAGCTGTTTTTT.

A few counts support this clonotype. The junction departs from germline at one end; a sequencing error may be responsible. V is TRBV7-2 and J is TRBJ2-1, with D possibly being TRBD1 or TRBD2 (5 bases each). This CDR3 contains 14 residues. CDR1 SGHTA and CDR2 FQGNSA come from the germline V gene. CDR3 nucleotides: TGTGCCAACAGCTTAGCGCCGGCAACCGGGACCCAGTTCTTC. It encodes CANSLAPATGTQFF. Based on the CDR3 plus reference TRBV7-2 and TRBJ2-1, the full variable domain is GAGVSQSPSNKVTEKGKDVELRCDPISGHTALYWYRQSLGQGLEFLIYFQGNSAPDKSGLPSDRFSAERTGGSVSTLTIQRTQQEDSAVYLCANSLAPATGTQFFGPGTRLTVL.

V gene TRBV5-1 combines with J gene TRBJ1-1, with 7 nucleotides matching TRBD1. Trimming took 4 bases from V and 1 from J; bases not matched to a gene: 7. The CDR3 is 15 residues long. CDR1 SGHRS and CDR2 YFSETQ come from the germline V gene. In DNA form, the CDR3 reads TGCGCCAGCAGCACAGGGACAGCCAAGAACACTGAAGCTTTCTTT. It is translated as CASSTGTAKNTEAFF. The full variable domain, in which reference TRBV5-1 and TRBJ1-1 provide the parts outside the CDR3, is KAGVTQTPRYLIKTRGQQVTLSCSPISGHRSVSWYQQTPGQGLQFLFEYFSETQRNKGNFPGRFSGRQFSNSRSEMNVSTLELGDSALYLCASSTGTAKNTEAFFGQGTRLTVV.

This clonotype has at least ten counts. The chain has TRBV6-2 or TRBV6-3 and TRBJ2-7, with D perhaps matching TRBD1 or TRBD2 (6 bases each). V shed 4 bases and J shed 6 bases, with 16 bases lying between them. CDR1 and CDR2 (germline): MNHEY, SVGEGT. CDR3 length: 14 amino acids. Here the CDR3 DNA reads TGTGCCAGCAGTTTCGCGGGACAAAGTAGCGAGCAGTACTTC. This gives the protein CASSFAGQSSEQYF.

In this sample, this clonotype turned up many times. This sequence joins TRBV4-2 and TRBJ2-5, with D possibly matching TRBD2 (5 bases). This CDR3 comprises 16 residues. Trimming took 0 bases from V and 4 from J, leaving 15 bases between them. Germline CDR1 LGHNA, CDR2 YNFKEQ. The CDR3 DNA sequence: TGTGCCAGCAGCCAAGACTGGAGCGGCGGTGGAGAGACCCAGTACTTC. The encoded protein is CASSQDWSGGGETQYF.

Points on this clonotype: A much larger clone sits a single nucleotide away, making a read error possible. The chain uses TRBV6-1 and TRBJ1-1; no clear D gene. In germline, CDR1 is MNHNS, CDR2 SASEGT. CDR3 length equals 13 residues. Trimming took off 4 bases at V and 8 bases at J, with 14 bases between the two ends. CDR3 amino acids: CASSGARGSEAFF. CDR3 nucleotide sequence: TGTGCCAGCAGTGGAGCACGTGGCAGCGAAGCTTTCTTT.

The chain recombines TRBV5-1 with TRBJ2-5; 10 bases are shared with TRBD2. The closer fit of TRBJ2-7 to the DNA end suggests the J call may be wrong. This CDR3 is 14 amino acids long. Germline V gives CDR1 SGHRS, CDR2 YFSETQ. DNA for the CDR3: TGCGCCAGCAGCCCCGGGACTAGCGTTGACGAGCAGTACTTC. Its protein is CASSPGTSVDEQYF.

In regard to this clonotype: This may arise from a read error, as a much more abundant clone is one base away. V is TRBV27 and J is TRBJ2-3; the match to TRBD1 covers 11 bases. The germline V gene has CDR1 MNHEY and CDR2 SMNVEV (reference sequence). The CDR3 sequence is 15 residues long. Losses at the gene ends were 4 bases for V and 4 bases for J; bases not matched to a gene: 4. CDR3 DNA: TGTGCCAGCAGTTGGGACAGGGGGTACTCAGATACGCAGTATTTT. Translating gives CASSWDRGYSDTQYF.

This clonotype was recorded many times. The chain carries TRBV20-1 and TRBJ2-6; weak D call: TRBD1 (6 bases). CDR1 DFQATT and CDR2 SNEGSKA come from the germline V gene (reference sequence). V lost 6 bases to trimming and J lost 0 bases, with 12 bases between them. This CDR3 is 15 amino acids long. The CDR3 DNA sequence: TGCAGTGCGCCCACAGGGAGCTCTGGGGCCAACGTCCTGACTTTC. Residues: CSAPTGSSGANVLTF.

This clonotype was seen more than once but under ten times. A read error may be the cause here, since a much bigger clone is one base away. The chain employs TRBV7-2 and TRBJ2-1, with D possibly TRBD1 on 8 matching bases. The germline gives CDR1 SGHTA, CDR2 FQGNSA. The ends were cut back, 5 bases at V and 9 bases at J, with 14 bases in the middle. The CDR3 contains 13 residues. CDR3 DNA sequence: TGTGCCAGCAGCCCACAGGGGGGGGGTGAGCAGTTCTTC. It translates to CASSPQGGGEQFF.

As for this clonotype: A much larger clone differs by one base, so this may be a read error. The rearrangement joins TRBV6-6 to TRBJ2-5, with TRBD2 identical over 10 bases. The CDR3 has 15 residues. V was clipped by 7 bases and J by 11 bases; unmatched bases: 16. Germline CDR1 MNHNY, CDR2 SVGAGI (reference sequence). CDR3 residues: CASNSLAGSSYGQYF. In nucleotides, the CDR3 is TGTGCCAGCAACTCACTAGCGGGGTCCTCCTACGGGCAGTACTTC.

The chain employs TRBV7-2 and TRBJ1-2; D is uncertain. The germline V gene encodes CDR1 SGHTA and CDR2 FQGNSA. This CDR3 has 14 residues. With 3 bases removed from V and 2 bases from J, the gap between germline ends came to 10 bases. DNA for the CDR3: TGTGCCAGCAGCTTCTCTCACGTCAACTATGGCTACACCTTC. Amino acid sequence: CASSFSHVNYGYTF.

This clonotype was picked up many times. The V and J genes are TRBV7-6 and TRBJ2-5, with a tentative D call TRBD2 (6 bases). The CDR3 contains 14 residues. Trimming shortened V by 1 base and J by 1 base, and 7 bases separated the two germline ends. Per the germline V gene, CDR1 is SGHVS and CDR2 is FNYEAQ. The CDR3 sequence: CASSLGLVQETQYF. The CDR3 bases are TGTGCCAGCAGCTTAGGACTAGTCCAAGAGACCCAGTACTTC.

Remarks on this clonotype: A read error is possible here, since a much larger clone lies one base away. This sequence joins TRBV20-1 and TRBJ2-3; TRBD2 matches 9 bases. CDR3 size: 15 residues. Looked up from germline, CDR1 is DFQATT and CDR2 is SNEGSKA (reference sequence). V was pared by 6 bases and J by 4 bases, with 11 bases of the junction left unmatched. In DNA, the CDR3 is TGCAGTGCCTCCCAGCGAGCGGGGGGTCCAGATACGCAGTATTTT. As protein: CSASQRAGGPDTQYF.

This clonotype has a count of ten or more. The CDR3 nucleotides are TGCGCCAGCAGCCAAGAAACGTCGGGCCTAGAGACCCAGTACTTC. Protein product: CASSQETSGLETQYF. The genes are TRBV4-1 and TRBJ2-5; no clear D. Germline lookup yields CDR1 MGHRA and CDR2 YSYEKL. There are 15 residues in the CDR3. V lost 0 bases and J lost 4, with 12 bases in between.

This clonotype was counted a single time. This chain connects TRBV7-2 to TRBJ2-7, with D possibly being TRBD2 (7 bases). The V end lost 5 bases, the J end lost 7 bases, and 24 bases lay between the germline ends. Germline lookup yields CDR1 SGHTA and CDR2 FQGNSA. The CDR3 totals 16 residues. The CDR3 DNA sequence: TGTGCCAGCAGCCCAGATCTAGTGGGGGGGCTTGGTGAGCAGTACTTC. It codes for CASSPDLVGGLGEQYF.

This clonotype was found many times. The chain couples TRBV7-6 to TRBJ1-6, with a possible D match to TRBD1 (5 bases). The CDR3 sequence is 13 residues long. V lost 5 bases to trimming and J lost 7 bases, with 9 bases between them. Germline V CDR1 and CDR2: SGHVS, FNYEAQ. CDR3 coding DNA: TGTGCCAGCAGCCCGAACAGGAATTCACCCCTCCACTTT. Amino acids: CASSPNRNSPLHF. Full variable domain (missing parts from reference TRBV7-6 and TRBJ1-6): GAGVSQSPRYKVTKRGQDVALRCDPISGHVSLYWYRQALGQGPEFLTYFNYEAQQDKSGLPNDRFSAERPEGSISTLTIQRTEQRDSAMYRCASSPNRNSPLHFGNGTRLTVT.

This clonotype was counted a few times. The genes are TRBV5-1 and TRBJ1-1; 7 nucleotides align to TRBD1. This CDR3 has 15 amino acids. V shed 0 bases and J 1 base; nucleotides not matched to a gene: 3. Per germline, CDR1 SGHRS and CDR2 YFSETQ. CDR3 DNA: TGCGCCAGCAGCTTGGTGACAGGGCCGAACACTGAAGCTTTCTTT. It encodes CASSLVTGPNTEAFF.

This chain links TRBV16 with TRBJ1-5; 9 nucleotides agree with TRBD1. The CDR3 is 16 residues long. Per germline, CDR1 KGHSY and CDR2 FQNENV. J gave up 4 bases and V 3 bases, and 7 bases lay outside the gene matches. CDR3 loop: CASSHGRDRVNQPQHF. CDR3 DNA: TGTGCCAGCAGCCACGGGCGGGACAGGGTGAATCAGCCCCAGCATTTT.

About this clonotype: This may stem from a read error, because a much larger clone lies one nucleotide away. The chain employs TRBV6-5 and TRBJ2-1, with D hard to call. The J call is doubtful: the DNA matches TRBJ2-7 better. This CDR3 has 11 residues. Per the germline V gene, CDR1 is MNHEY and CDR2 is SVGAGI. In nucleotides, the CDR3 is TGTGCCAGCACTACGAACAATGAGCAGTACTTC. Its protein product is CASTTNNEQYF.

This clonotype showed up many times. The chain combines TRBV20-1 with TRBJ2-1; TRBD2 matches 11 bases. The CDR3 is 14 amino acids. The germline CDR1 and CDR2 sequences are DFQATT and SNEGSKA (reference sequence). V lost 2 bases and J lost 8; bases outside the gene matches: 5. The CDR3 region is CSARLLAGVDEQFF. The CDR3 nucleotides read TGCAGTGCTAGACTACTAGCGGGGGTGGATGAGCAGTTCTTC.

This clonotype was detected ten times or more. This chain uses TRBV7-2 with TRBJ2-7; no clear D. V lost 5 bases and J 6 bases, leaving 11 bases between the germline ends. Germline loops: CDR1 SGHTA, CDR2 FQGNSA. CDR3 length: 12 amino acids. This CDR3 is CASSRLMGEQYF. The CDR3 DNA sequence: TGTGCCAGCAGCCGCCTTATGGGCGAGCAGTACTTC. Full variable domain (rest looked up from reference TRBV7-2 and TRBJ2-7): GAGVSQSPSNKVTEKGKDVELRCDPISGHTALYWYRQSLGQGLEFLIYFQGNSAPDKSGLPSDRFSAERTGGSVSTLTIQRTQQEDSAVYLCASSRLMGEQYFGPGTRLTVT.

Concerning this clonotype: This may be a read error: a much more frequent sequence differs by one nucleotide. This chain uses TRBV29-1 with TRBJ2-7; 10 nucleotides align to TRBD1. Germline-derived CDR1 and CDR2 are SQVTM and ANQGSEA. This CDR3 has 13 amino acids. Trimming removed 7 bases from V and 5 bases from J; junction bases left unmatched: 8. This CDR3 reads CSALTGGCDEQYF. The CDR3, as DNA: TGCAGCGCTCTGACAGGGGGCTGCGACGAGCAGTACTTC.

As to this clonotype: A single base separates this from a much larger clone, so it may be a read error. The chain uses TRBV2 and TRBJ2-5; D is uncertain. The germline V gene encodes CDR1 SNHLY and CDR2 FYNNEI. This CDR3 has 13 residues. The V gene lost 3 bases and the J gene lost 13 bases, with 18 bases spanning the gap. The CDR3 sequence is CASSDPPIYERYF. CDR3 DNA: TGTGCCAGCAGTGACCCCCCTATCTACGAGCGGTACTTC.

This clonotype was found many times. This sequence joins TRBV27 and TRBJ2-5; D might be TRBD1 or TRBD2, each matching 5 bases. This CDR3 region has 14 residues. Trimming shortened V by 6 bases and J by 5 bases, and 16 bases separated the two germline ends. The germline V gene has CDR1 MNHEY and CDR2 SMNVEV (reference sequence). The CDR3 spells CASSPEAGWETQYF. The CDR3 nucleotides read TGTGCCAGCAGCCCGGAGGCAGGGTGGGAGACCCAGTACTTC.

The chain employs TRBV6-2 or TRBV6-3 and TRBJ2-7; 15 bases match TRBD2. The length of the CDR3 is 18 residues. Germline V gives CDR1 MNHEY, CDR2 SVGEGT. V lost 2 bases, J lost 5 bases, and 10 bases stayed unmatched. CDR3 sequence: CASSYGGLAGGQVHEQYF. The CDR3 DNA sequence: TGTGCCAGCAGTTACGGGGGACTAGCGGGAGGACAGGTCCACGAGCAGTACTTC.